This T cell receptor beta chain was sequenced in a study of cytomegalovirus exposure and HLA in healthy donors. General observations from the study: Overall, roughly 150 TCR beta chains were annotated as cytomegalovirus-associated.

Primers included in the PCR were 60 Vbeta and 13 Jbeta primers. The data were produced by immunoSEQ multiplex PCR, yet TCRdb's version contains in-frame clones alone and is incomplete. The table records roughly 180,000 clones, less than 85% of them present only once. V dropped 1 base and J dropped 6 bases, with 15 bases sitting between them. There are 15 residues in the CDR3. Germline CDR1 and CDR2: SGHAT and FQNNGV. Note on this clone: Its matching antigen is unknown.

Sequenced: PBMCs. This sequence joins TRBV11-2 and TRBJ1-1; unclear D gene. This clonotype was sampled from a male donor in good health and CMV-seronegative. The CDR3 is CASSLGRVGSAEAFF. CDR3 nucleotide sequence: TGTGCCAGCAGCTTAGGGAGGGTGGGTTCAGCTGAAGCTTTCTTT.